Listed below are T cell receptor beta chains from one sample, sequenced in a study of blood T cell repertoires in COVID-19. TCRdb keeps only in-frame clones here, not all; method: immunoSEQ multiplex PCR. The profile shows about 58,000 clones, around four fifths of them singletons. The sequenced sample consisted of peripheral blood. The receptors were gathered from a man between 60 and 70 years old with COVID-19, enrolled during active disease. Each CDR3 is given with its conserved first and last residue. D genes are given only for firm matches. Rows give clone size only sometimes, using once, few, many, or a class for an expanded clone.

TRBD2	TRBV7-3	.	TRBJ2-1	CASSLSLAGVGANEQFF	TGTGCCAGCAGCTTAAGTCTAGCGGGAGTTGGAGCCAATGAGCAGTTCTTC
.	TRBV2	.	TRBJ1-6	CASRPGGSYNSPLHF	TGTGCCAGCAGGCCGGGTGGCTCCTATAATTCACCCCTCCACTTT
TRBD1	TRBV3-1/TRBV3-2	few	TRBJ1-1	CASSQPRDRGTEAFF	TGTGCCAGCAGCCAACCCCGGGACAGGGGTACTGAAGCTTTCTTT
TRBD1	TRBV10-3	.	TRBJ1-2	CAISEVDRAAYGYTF	TGTGCCATCAGTGAGGTGGACAGGGCCGCCTATGGCTACACCTTC
.	TRBV2	.	TRBJ1-1	CASSESVEAFF	TGTGCCAGCAGTGAGAGTGTTGAAGCTTTCTTT
.	TRBV2	.	TRBJ2-1	CASSTGRGNEQFF	TGTGCCAGCAGCACAGGTAGGGGGAATGAGCAGTTCTTC
TRBD2	TRBV30	.	TRBJ2-2	CAWSGREARPNTGELFF	TGTGCCTGGAGTGGGCGGGAGGCCCGACCCAACACCGGGGAGCTGTTTTTT
.	TRBV11-2	.	TRBJ2-7	CASSLVGVVGEQYF	TGTGCCAGCAGCTTAGTCGGTGTTGTCGGCGAGCAGTACTTC
.	TRBV19	.	TRBJ2-5	CATPRGQETQYF	TGTGCCACCCCTAGGGGGCAAGAGACCCAGTACTTC
.	TRBV29-1	.	TRBJ2-1	CSVEGSRTTIYNEQFF	TGCAGCGTTGAAGGATCGAGGACTACAATCTACAATGAGCAGTTCTTC
.	TRBV19	few	TRBJ1-2	CASSIDGLTNYGYTF	TGTGCCAGTAGTATAGACGGTCTAACTAACTATGGCTACACCTTC
.	TRBV7-7	.	TRBJ2-5	CASSLGDRQETQYF	TGTGCTAGCAGCTTAGGCGACAGGCAGGAGACCCAGTACTTC
.	TRBV19	few	TRBJ2-1	CASSDSSYNEQFF	TGTGCCAGTAGTGACAGCTCCTACAATGAGCAGTTCTTC
.	TRBV19	.	TRBJ2-3	CASSISGSTDTQYF	TGTGCCAGTAGTATCTCCGGGAGCACAGATACGCAGTATTTT
.	TRBV27	.	TRBJ2-7	CASSSLQGNEQYF	TGTGCCAGCAGTTCCCTGCAGGGGAACGAGCAGTACTTC
.	TRBV10-1	.	TRBJ1-1	CASRLVDIKGDTEAFF	TGCGCCAGCAGACTCGTGGACATTAAAGGGGACACTGAAGCTTTCTTT
TRBD2	TRBV14	.	TRBJ2-5	CASSPQTSGREETQYF	TGTGCCAGCAGCCCCCAAACTAGCGGGAGAGAAGAGACCCAGTACTTC
.	TRBV10-3	.	TRBJ2-3	CASQGAALLSTDTQYF	TGTGCCTCACAGGGAGCCGCATTACTAAGCACAGATACGCAGTATTTT
.	TRBV4-3	.	TRBJ2-7	CASSQEEGYEQYF	TGCGCCAGCAGCCAAGAGGAGGGTTACGAGCAGTACTTC
TRBD2	TRBV9	.	TRBJ2-1	CASSVDNGGRLDEQFF	TGTGCCAGCAGCGTAGATAATGGCGGGAGGCTGGATGAGCAGTTCTTC
TRBD1	TRBV29-1	.	TRBJ2-7	CSVGLGQGVGEQYF	TGCAGCGTCGGACTCGGACAGGGGGTTGGTGAGCAGTACTTC
.	TRBV2	few	TRBJ1-5	CASSYSGPGQPQHF	TGTGCCAGCAGTTACTCAGGGCCGGGTCAGCCCCAGCATTTT
TRBD2	TRBV11-2	.	TRBJ2-3	CASSARLAGSSSTDTQYF	TGTGCCAGCAGCGCAAGACTAGCGGGGAGTTCTAGCACAGATACGCAGTATTTT
TRBD1	TRBV6-5	.	TRBJ1-2	CASRTGQGTNYGYTF	TGTGCCAGCAGGACGGGACAGGGGACTAACTATGGCTACACCTTC
.	TRBV3-1/TRBV3-2	.	TRBJ2-3	CASSQGTTTDTQYF	TGTGCCAGCAGCCAGGGGACAACTACAGATACGCAGTATTTT
.	TRBV6-1	.	TRBJ1-2	CASSDLKGAYGYTF	TGTGCCAGCAGTGATTTAAAAGGGGCATATGGCTACACCTTC
.	TRBV7-2	.	TRBJ1-2	CASSQDRNYGYTF	TGTGCCAGCAGCCAAGACAGGAACTATGGCTACACCTTC
.	TRBV12-5	.	TRBJ1-2	CASGLVPGGGYTF	TGTGCTAGTGGTTTGGTACCCGGGGGGGGCTACACCTTC
TRBD2	TRBV12-5	.	TRBJ2-5	CASGPDGGYQETQYF	TGTGCTAGCGGCCCGGACGGGGGGTACCAAGAGACCCAGTACTTC